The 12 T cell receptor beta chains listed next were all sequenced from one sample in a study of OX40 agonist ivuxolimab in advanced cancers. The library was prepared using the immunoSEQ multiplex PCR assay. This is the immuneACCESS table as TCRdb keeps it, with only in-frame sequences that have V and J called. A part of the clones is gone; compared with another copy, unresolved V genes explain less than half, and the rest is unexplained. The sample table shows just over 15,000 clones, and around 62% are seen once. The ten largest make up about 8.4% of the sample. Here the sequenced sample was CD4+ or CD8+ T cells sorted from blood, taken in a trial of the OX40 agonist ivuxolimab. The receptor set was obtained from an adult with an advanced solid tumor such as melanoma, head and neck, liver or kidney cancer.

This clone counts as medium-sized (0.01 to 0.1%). CDR3 in amino acids: CASSPRDSGAGELFF. As DNA, the CDR3 is TGTGCCAGCTCACCACGGGACAGCGGAGCCGGGGAGCTGTTTTTT. V and J are TRBV18 and TRBJ2-2; 7 positions agree with TRBD1. The length of the CDR3 is 15 residues. The V gene end was trimmed by 1 base and the J gene end by 6 bases; junction bases not matched to a gene: 5. Per germline, CDR1 KGHSH and CDR2 LQKENI.

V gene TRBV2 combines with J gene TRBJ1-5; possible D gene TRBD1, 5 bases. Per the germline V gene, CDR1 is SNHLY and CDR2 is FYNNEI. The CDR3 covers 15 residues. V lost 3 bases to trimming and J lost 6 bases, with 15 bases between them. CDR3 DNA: TGTGCCAGCAGTGAGCGGGGCCATGGTGGTCAGCCCCAGCATTTT. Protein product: CASSERGHGGQPQHF.

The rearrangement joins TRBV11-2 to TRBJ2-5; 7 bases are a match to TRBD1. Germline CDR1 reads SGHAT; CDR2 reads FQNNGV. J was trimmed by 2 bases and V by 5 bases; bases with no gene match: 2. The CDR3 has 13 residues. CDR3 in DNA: TGTGCCAGCAGCCCGGGACAGCAAGAGACCCAGTACTTC. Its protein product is CASSPGQQETQYF.

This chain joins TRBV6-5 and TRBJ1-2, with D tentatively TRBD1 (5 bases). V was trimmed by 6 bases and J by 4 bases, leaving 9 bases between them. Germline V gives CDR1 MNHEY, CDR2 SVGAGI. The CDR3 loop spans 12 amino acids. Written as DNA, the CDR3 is TGTGCCAGCAGCCTCGGGGGCTATGGCTACACCTTC. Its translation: CASSLGGYGYTF.

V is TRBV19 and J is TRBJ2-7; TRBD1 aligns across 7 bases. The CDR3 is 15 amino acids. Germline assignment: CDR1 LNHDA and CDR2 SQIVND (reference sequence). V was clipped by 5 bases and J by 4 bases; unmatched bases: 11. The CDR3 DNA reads TGTGCCAGTAGTGCCTACAGGGGCCCTTTTTACGAGCAGTACTTC. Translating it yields CASSAYRGPFYEQYF.

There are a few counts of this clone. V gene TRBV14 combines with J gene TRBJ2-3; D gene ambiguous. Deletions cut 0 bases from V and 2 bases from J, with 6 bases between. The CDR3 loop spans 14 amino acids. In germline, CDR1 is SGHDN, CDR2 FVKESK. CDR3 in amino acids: CASSQETSTDTQYF. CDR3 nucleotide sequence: TGTGCCAGCAGCCAAGAGACCTCCACAGATACGCAGTATTTT.

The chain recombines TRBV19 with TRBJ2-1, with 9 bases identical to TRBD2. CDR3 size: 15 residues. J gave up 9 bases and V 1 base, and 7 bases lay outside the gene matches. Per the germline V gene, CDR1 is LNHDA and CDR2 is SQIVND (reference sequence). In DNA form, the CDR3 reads TGTGCCAGTAGTATAGGCGGGGGGGCGTCCGCTGAGCAGTTCTTC. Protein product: CASSIGGGASAEQFF. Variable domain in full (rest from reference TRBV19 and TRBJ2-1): DGGITQSPKYLFRKEGQNVTLSCEQNLNHDAMYWYRQDPGQGLRLIYYSQIVNDFQKGDIAEGYSVSREKKESFPLTVTSAQKNPTAFYLCASSIGGGASAEQFFGPGTRLTVL.

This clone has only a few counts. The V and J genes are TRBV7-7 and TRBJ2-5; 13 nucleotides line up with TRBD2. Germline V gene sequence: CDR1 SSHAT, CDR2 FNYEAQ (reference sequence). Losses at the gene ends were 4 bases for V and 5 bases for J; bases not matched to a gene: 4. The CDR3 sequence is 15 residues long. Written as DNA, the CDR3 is TGTGCCAGCAGCTGGACTAGCGGGGGAGGGGAGACCCAGTACTTC. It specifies CASSWTSGGGETQYF.

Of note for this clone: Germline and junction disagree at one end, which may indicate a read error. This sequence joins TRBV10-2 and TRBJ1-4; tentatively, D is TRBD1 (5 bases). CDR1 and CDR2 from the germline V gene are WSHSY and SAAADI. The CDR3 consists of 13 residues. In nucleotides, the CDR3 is TGCGCCGGCAGGGTAGGGACTAATGAAAAACTGTTTTTT. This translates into CAGRVGTNEKLFF.

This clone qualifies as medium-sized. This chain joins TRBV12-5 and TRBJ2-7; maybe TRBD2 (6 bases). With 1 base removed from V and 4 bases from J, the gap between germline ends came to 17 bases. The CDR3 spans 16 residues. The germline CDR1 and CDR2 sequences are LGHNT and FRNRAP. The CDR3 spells CASGLEVGGPGYEQYF. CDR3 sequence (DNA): TGTGCTAGTGGTTTGGAAGTTGGAGGGCCCGGTTACGAGCAGTACTTC.

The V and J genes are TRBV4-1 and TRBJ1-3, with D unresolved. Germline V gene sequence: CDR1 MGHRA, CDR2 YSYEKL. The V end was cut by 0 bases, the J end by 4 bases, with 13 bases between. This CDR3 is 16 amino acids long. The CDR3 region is CASSQEGPREGNTIYF. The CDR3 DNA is TGCGCCAGCAGCCAAGAAGGGCCAAGGGAAGGAAACACCATATATTTT.

CDR3 in DNA: TGCGCCAGCAGCTCTTTCGGGGCGGATGGCTACACCTTC. This encodes CASSSFGADGYTF. J is TRBJ1-2 and V is TRBV5-1, with D tentatively TRBD1 (5 bases). Germline lookup yields CDR1 SGHRS and CDR2 YFSETQ. Between the trimmed V and J ends, which lost 3 bases and 6 bases, there was a span of 12 bases. This CDR3 spans 13 amino acids.